The count of the clone carrying this T cell receptor (beta chain) is one. Treatment indicated: randomized to nivolumab then ipilimumab (arm A) or the reverse (arm B). None of the patients previously received DNA-damaging chemotherapy. PBMC sorting kept live CD3+CD8+ cells without CD19 or CD56. The assay was immunoSEQ multiplex PCR, and TCRdb's table has in-frame clones only and misses some. The repertoire includes around 34,000 clones, 82% of them detected once, and 18% sits in the top ten. The entry originates in a study of sequential checkpoint blockade in melanoma. Background on the study: After both sequences, patients received maintenance nivolumab.

This CDR3 is 15 amino acids long. Germline V lookup: CDR1 SNHLY, CDR2 FYNNEI. Trimming removed 7 bases at V and 0 bases at J, with 12 bases between. The chain links TRBV2 to TRBJ2-2; maybe TRBD2 (6 bases). The starting material was CD8+ T cells sorted from blood (inferred from file names), obtained from a patient given nivolumab and ipilimumab in sequence. The source of this sequence is a human donor with melanoma. The CDR3 here is CASTGEASNTGELFF. The CDR3 nucleotides are TGTGCCAGCACCGGGGAGGCCTCGAACACCGGGGAGCTGTTTTTT. Full variable domain (missing parts from reference TRBV2 and TRBJ2-2): EPEVTQTPSHQVTQMGQEVILRCVPISNHLYFYWYRQILGQKVEFLVSFYNNEISEKSEIFDDQFSVERPDGSNFTLKIRSTKLEDSAMYFCASTGEASNTGELFFGEGSRLTVL.